This is a list of T cell receptor beta chains from one sample in a study of cytomegalovirus exposure and HLA in healthy donors. TCRdb's table, derived via immunoSEQ multiplex PCR, lists solely in-frame clones and lacks some. In all, the sample yields fewer than 110,000 clones. Sequenced: PBMCs. These receptors were taken from a man aged 35 to 55 in good health and CMV-seronegative. CDR3s include the opening cysteine and the closing phenylalanine or tryptophan. The order of the fields is CDR3 protein, CDR3 DNA, D gene, J gene, V gene. A D gene is named only where the DNA matches it firmly.

CASSFKTGRETQYF,TGTGCCAGCAGCTTTAAGACAGGCCGGGAGACCCAGTACTTC,NA,TRBJ2-5,TRBV5-4
CASSHRDRSYEQYF,TGTGCCAGCAGCCACCGGGACAGGTCCTACGAGCAGTACTTC,TRBD1,TRBJ2-7,TRBV6-5
CASSQGTSGGDTDTQYF,TGTGCCAGCAGCCAAGGGACTAGCGGGGGCGACACAGATACGCAGTATTTT,TRBD2,TRBJ2-3,TRBV4-2
CASSPLTSGAEQFF,TGTGCCAGTAGTCCACTGACTAGCGGGGCTGAGCAGTTCTTC,TRBD2,TRBJ2-1,TRBV19
CASSARGWKETQYF,TGTGCCAGCAGCGCGCGGGGCTGGAAGGAGACCCAGTACTTC,NA,TRBJ2-5,TRBV9
CASSQGQGGNTIYF,TGTGCCAGCAGCCAAGGACAGGGAGGAAACACCATATATTTT,TRBD1,TRBJ1-3,TRBV6-1
CASSQEPAGGSYEQYF,TGCGCCAGCAGCCAAGAACCCGCCGGAGGCTCCTACGAGCAGTACTTC,NA,TRBJ2-7,TRBV4-3
CASARDRVAYEQYF,TGTGCCAGCGCCAGGGACAGGGTTGCCTACGAGCAGTACTTC,TRBD1,TRBJ2-7,TRBV14
CASSPASGNKGEQFF,TGCGCCAGCAGCCCCGCTAGCGGGAATAAGGGTGAGCAGTTCTTC,TRBD2,TRBJ2-1,TRBV5-1
CASMPGVYEQYF,TGTGCCAGCATGCCGGGGGTCTACGAGCAGTACTTC,NA,TRBJ2-7,TRBV6-1
CAWSEQVAQPQHF,TGTGCCTGGAGTGAACAGGTTGCGCAGCCCCAGCATTTT,NA,TRBJ1-5,TRBV30
CASSQDAGYPNIQYF,TGTGCCAGCAGCCAAGACGCGGGGTATCCGAACATTCAGTACTTC,NA,TRBJ2-4,TRBV14
CASSYLQGYTGELFF,TGTGCCAGCAGTTACCTCCAGGGTTACACCGGGGAGCTGTTTTTT,NA,TRBJ2-2,TRBV6-6
CATSGGRVEETQYF,TGTGCCACCAGCGGCGGCAGGGTGGAGGAGACCCAGTACTTC,NA,TRBJ2-5,TRBV15
CAWSFPEGTYEQYF,TGTGCCTGGAGTTTCCCGGAGGGCACCTACGAGCAGTACTTC,NA,TRBJ2-7,TRBV30
CASSVATTGTSVTEQFF,TGTGCCAGCAGCGTAGCTACAACCGGGACTAGTGTTACTGAGCAGTTCTTC,TRBD2,TRBJ2-1,TRBV9
CSVGLADEPSYEQYF,TGCAGCGTTGGACTAGCGGATGAACCCTCCTACGAGCAGTACTTC,TRBD2,TRBJ2-7,TRBV29-1
CASSPQNSPNYGYTF,TGTGCCAGCTCACCACAGAACAGCCCTAACTATGGCTACACCTTC,NA,TRBJ1-2,TRBV18
CATTTRGHNQPQHF,TGTGCCACCACGACTCGAGGGCACAATCAGCCCCAGCATTTT,NA,TRBJ1-5,TRBV7-2